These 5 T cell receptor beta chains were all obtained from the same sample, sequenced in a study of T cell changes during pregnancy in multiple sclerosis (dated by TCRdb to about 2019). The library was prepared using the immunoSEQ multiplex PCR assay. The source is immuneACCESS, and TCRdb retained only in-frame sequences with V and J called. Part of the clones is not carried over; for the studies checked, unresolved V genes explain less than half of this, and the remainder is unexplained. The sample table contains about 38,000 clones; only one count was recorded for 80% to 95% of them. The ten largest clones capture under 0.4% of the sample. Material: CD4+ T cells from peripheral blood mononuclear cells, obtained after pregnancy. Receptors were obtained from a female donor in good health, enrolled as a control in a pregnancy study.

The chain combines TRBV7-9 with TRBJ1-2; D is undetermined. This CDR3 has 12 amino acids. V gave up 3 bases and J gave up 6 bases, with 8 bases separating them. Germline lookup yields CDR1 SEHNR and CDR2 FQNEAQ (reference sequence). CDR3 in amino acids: CASSFNRDGYTF. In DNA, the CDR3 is TGTGCCAGCAGCTTCAACAGAGATGGCTACACCTTC. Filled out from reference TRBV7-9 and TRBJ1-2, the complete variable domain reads DTGVSQNPRHKITKRGQNVTFRCDPISEHNRLYWYRQTLGQGPEFLTYFQNEAQLEKSRLLSDRFSAERPKGSFSTLEIQRTEQGDSAMYLCASSFNRDGYTFGSGTRLTVV.

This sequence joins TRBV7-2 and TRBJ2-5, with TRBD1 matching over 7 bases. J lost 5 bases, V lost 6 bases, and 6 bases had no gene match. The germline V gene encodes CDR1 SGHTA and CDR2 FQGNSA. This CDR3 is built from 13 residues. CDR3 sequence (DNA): TGTGCCAGCAGACGAAGGGGGCTGGAGACCCAGTACTTC. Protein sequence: CASRRRGLETQYF.

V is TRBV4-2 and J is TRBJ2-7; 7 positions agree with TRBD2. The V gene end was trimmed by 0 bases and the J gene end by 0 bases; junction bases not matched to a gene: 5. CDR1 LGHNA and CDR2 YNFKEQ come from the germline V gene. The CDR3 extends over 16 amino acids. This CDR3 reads CASSQEGGVSSYEQYF. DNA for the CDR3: TGTGCCAGCAGCCAAGAGGGGGGGGTCAGCTCCTACGAGCAGTACTTC.

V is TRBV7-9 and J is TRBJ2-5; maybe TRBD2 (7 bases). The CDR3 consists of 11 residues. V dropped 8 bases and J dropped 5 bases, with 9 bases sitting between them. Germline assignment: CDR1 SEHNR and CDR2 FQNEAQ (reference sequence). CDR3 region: CASGRGETQYF. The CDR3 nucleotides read TGTGCCAGCGGGAGGGGGGAGACCCAGTACTTC.

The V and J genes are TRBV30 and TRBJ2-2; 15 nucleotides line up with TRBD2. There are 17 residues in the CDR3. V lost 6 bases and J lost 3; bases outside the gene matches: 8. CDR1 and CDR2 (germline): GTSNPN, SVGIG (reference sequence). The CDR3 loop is CACAGLAGGPDTGELFF. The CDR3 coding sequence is TGTGCCTGCGCCGGACTAGCGGGGGGGCCGGACACCGGGGAGCTGTTTTTT.